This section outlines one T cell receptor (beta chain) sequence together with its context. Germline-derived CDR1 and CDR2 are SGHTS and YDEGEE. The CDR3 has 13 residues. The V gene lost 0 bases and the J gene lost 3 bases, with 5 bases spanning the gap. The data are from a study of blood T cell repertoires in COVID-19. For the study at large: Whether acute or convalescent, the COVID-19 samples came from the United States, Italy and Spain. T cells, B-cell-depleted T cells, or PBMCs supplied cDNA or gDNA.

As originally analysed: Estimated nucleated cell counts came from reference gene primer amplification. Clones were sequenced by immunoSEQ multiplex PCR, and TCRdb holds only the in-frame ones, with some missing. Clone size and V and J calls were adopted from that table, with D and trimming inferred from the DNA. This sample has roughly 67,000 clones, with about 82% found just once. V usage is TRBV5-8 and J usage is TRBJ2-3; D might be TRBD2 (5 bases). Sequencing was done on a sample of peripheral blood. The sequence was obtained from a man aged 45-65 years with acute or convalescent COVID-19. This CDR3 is CASSLGGTDTQYF. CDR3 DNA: TGTGCCAGCAGCTTGGGCGGGACAGATACGCAGTATTTT.